Following are 17 T cell receptor beta chains from one sample sequenced in a study of blood T cell repertoires in COVID-19. Only in-frame clones appear in the TCRdb table, and some are missing; sequencing was by immunoSEQ multiplex PCR. This table has 300,000 to 350,000 clones, approximately 85% appearing once. Sequenced input: PBMCs or T cells enriched from blood (not recorded which). Every receptor here comes from a young man who had recovered from COVID-19.

The chain carries TRBV7-2 and TRBJ1-4; D uncertain. V was cut by 5 bases and J by 5 bases, with 9 bases left in between. Germline CDR1 and CDR2: SGHTA and FQGNSA. The CDR3 sequence is 13 residues long. The CDR3 DNA sequence: TGTGCCAGCAGCATCCGGTCGAATGAAAAACTGTTTTTT. Translating it yields CASSIRSNEKLFF.

The V and J genes are TRBV19 and TRBJ1-2; a possible D gene is TRBD1 (5 bases). Germline CDR1 is LNHDA and CDR2 is SQIVND (reference sequence). The ends were cut back, 7 bases at V and 8 bases at J, with 17 bases in the middle. This CDR3 has 13 amino acids. CDR3 nucleotide sequence: TGTGCCAGTACCCCACCCGACAGAGACGGCTACACCTTC. Protein product: CASTPPDRDGYTF.

The chain employs TRBV3-1 (or the pseudogene TRBV3-2) and TRBJ1-6; D is possibly TRBD1 (5 bases). CDR1 is LGHDT and CDR2 is YNNKEL in the germline V gene (reference sequence). The length of the CDR3 is 15 residues. With 0 bases removed from V and 3 bases from J, the gap between germline ends came to 6 bases. The CDR3 here is CASSQDQGYNSPLHF. The DNA for the CDR3 is TGTGCCAGCAGCCAAGATCAGGGCTATAATTCACCCCTCCACTTT.

The chain uses TRBV3-1 (or the pseudogene TRBV3-2) and TRBJ2-4; the D is unclear. Trimming stripped 1 base from V and 5 bases from J, with 3 bases between. Germline-derived CDR1 and CDR2 are LGHDT and YNNKEL (reference sequence). The CDR3 has 12 residues. CDR3 sequence: CASSQAENIQYF. The CDR3 DNA reads TGTGCCAGCAGCCAAGCGGAAAACATTCAGTACTTC.

CDR3 bases: TGCGCCAGCAGCTTCGGACTAGCGGGGGTCCAAGAGACCCAGTACTTC. This codes for CASSFGLAGVQETQYF. The rearrangement joins TRBV5-1 to TRBJ2-5, with 13 bases identical to TRBD2. V lost 2 bases to trimming and J lost 1 base; unmatched junction nucleotides: 2. Germline values: CDR1 SGHRS, CDR2 YFSETQ. The CDR3 is 16 amino acids.

J is TRBJ2-7 and V is TRBV3-1 (or the pseudogene TRBV3-2); 7 nucleotides match TRBD2. Looked up from germline, CDR1 is LGHDT and CDR2 is YNNKEL (reference sequence). This CDR3 is built from 14 residues. J lost 2 bases, V lost 6 bases, and 7 bases had no gene match. The CDR3 nucleotides are TGTGCCAGCAGACCAAGCGGGGAACCCTACGAGCAGTACTTC. Residues: CASRPSGEPYEQYF.

The sample holds one count of this clone. The rearrangement links TRBV24-1 to TRBJ1-2; D unclear. V was pared by 3 bases and J by 5 bases, with 9 bases between. The CDR3 loop spans 13 amino acids. Germline CDR1 reads KGHDR; CDR2 reads SFDVKD. The CDR3 DNA reads as TGTGCCACCAGTGATGGAACAGCATATGGCTACACCTTC. It specifies CATSDGTAYGYTF.

The genes are TRBV7-8 and TRBJ1-4; TRBD1 aligns across 8 bases. V dropped 4 bases and J dropped 3; count of bases not matched to a gene: 4. CDR1 and CDR2 from the germline V gene are SGHVS and FQNEAQ. This CDR3 is built from 15 residues. Written as DNA, the CDR3 is TGTGCCAGCAGCTACGGACAGGGAGCTAATGAAAAACTGTTTTTT. It specifies CASSYGQGANEKLFF.

The rearrangement joins TRBV20-1 to TRBJ2-5; possibly TRBD2 for D (5 bases). Trimming cost V 3 bases and J 5 bases, with 13 bases left between them. The germline V gene encodes CDR1 DFQATT and CDR2 SNEGSKA (reference sequence). The CDR3 is 13 amino acids. CDR3 DNA: TGCAGTGCTAGTCTTGCCCGGAGGGAGACCCAGTACTTC. This gives the protein CSASLARRETQYF.

The J gene is TRBJ1-5, the V gene TRBV15, with TRBD1 as a possible D gene (6 bases). The CDR3 is made up of 14 amino acids. Germline CDR1 LNHNV, CDR2 YYDKDF (reference sequence). The V end lost 4 bases, the J end lost 3 bases, and 10 bases lay between the germline ends. In nucleotides, the CDR3 is TGTGCCACCAGCACCCGGGACACCAATCAGCCCCAGCATTTT. Protein: CATSTRDTNQPQHF. The full variable domain, in which reference TRBV15 and TRBJ1-5 provide the parts outside the CDR3, is DAMVIQNPRYQVTQFGKPVTLSCSQTLNHNVMYWYQQKSSQAPKLLFHYYDKDFNNEADTPDNFQSRRPNTSFCFLDIRSPGLGDTAMYLCATSTRDTNQPQHFGDGTRLSIL.

The chain carries TRBV7-2 and TRBJ2-1, with 14 bases identical to TRBD2. Germline V lookup: CDR1 SGHTA, CDR2 FQGNSA. V lost 4 bases and J lost 8; bases outside the gene matches: 4. CDR3 length equals 15 residues. Here the CDR3 reads CASSSTSGGAYEQFF. The CDR3 DNA reads as TGTGCCAGCAGCTCGACTAGCGGGGGGGCCTATGAGCAGTTCTTC.

This clone was counted only a few times. This rearrangement joins TRBV11-2 to TRBJ2-1; D may be TRBD2 (5 bases). Germline lookup yields CDR1 SGHAT and CDR2 FQNNGV. V was shortened by 4 bases and J by 2 bases, with 12 bases between the two germline ends. The CDR3 covers 15 residues. In DNA, the CDR3 is TGTGCCAGCAGCTCGGGGTGGGGTGCCTACAATGAGCAGTTCTTC. Residues: CASSSGWGAYNEQFF.

The chain joins TRBV19 to TRBJ2-5, with 8 bases aligning to TRBD2. Germline loops: CDR1 LNHDA, CDR2 SQIVND (reference sequence). V dropped 4 bases and J dropped 5; count of bases not matched to a gene: 9. This CDR3 is 15 amino acids long. The CDR3 coding sequence is TGTGCCAGTAGTAGCGGGGGGAGGTTAGAGGAGACCCAGTACTTC. Amino acid sequence: CASSSGGRLEETQYF.

Remarks on this clone: Other DNA sequences in the sample encode the same CDR3. The CDR3 sequence: CASSSSDRGNYGYTF. Here the CDR3 DNA reads TGTGCCAGCAGCTCCTCGGACAGGGGAAACTATGGCTACACCTTC. The chain uses TRBV11-2 and TRBJ1-2; TRBD1 matches 9 bases. The junction had 5 bases not matched to a gene; V was cut back by 4 bases and J by 2 bases. CDR1 is SGHAT, CDR2 FQNNGV, per germline. CDR3 length: 15 amino acids.

This sequence joins TRBV6-5 and TRBJ1-2; D is possibly TRBD1 (5 bases). V shed 8 bases and J shed 4 bases, with 8 bases lying between them. CDR3 size: 11 residues. Per the germline V gene, CDR1 is MNHEY and CDR2 is SVGAGI. In nucleotides, the CDR3 is TGTGCCAGCTCGCAGGGCTATGGCTACACCTTC. It is translated as CASSQGYGYTF.

The V call is TRBV5-1, the J call TRBJ1-1; tentatively, D is TRBD1 (6 bases). The CDR3 is 14 residues long. Trimming removed 5 bases from V and 2 bases from J, with 13 bases in between. Germline lookup yields CDR1 SGHRS and CDR2 YFSETQ. For the CDR3, the DNA is TGCGCCAGCAGAACTGACAGGTATAACACTGAAGCTTTCTTT. Translating gives CASRTDRYNTEAFF.

J is TRBJ1-6 and V is TRBV27; D remains ambiguous. Per the germline V gene, CDR1 is MNHEY and CDR2 is SMNVEV (reference sequence). This CDR3 has 14 amino acids. The V and J ends lost 2 bases and 3 bases respectively, with 5 bases between them. The CDR3 coding sequence is TGTGCCAGCAGTTTACGGGGCTATAATTCACCCCTCCACTTT. As protein: CASSLRGYNSPLHF.